What follows are 20 T cell receptor beta chains derived from one specimen sequenced in a study of T cells in Graves' hyperthyroidism and ophthalmopathy. RNA transcripts served as the template for amplifying TCR beta CDR3 regions. The TCR CDR3 first-round RT-PCR relied on the HTBI primer set. TCRdb reprocessed the multiplex PCR reads via MiXCR and lists one record per CDR3 protein. The sample has 340,000 or so distinct CDR3 sequences; around 20% are singletons. The specimen was blood. These receptors were obtained from a woman in her fifties or sixties with Graves' hyperthyroidism.

This clonotype has a count of ten or more. The rearrangement joins TRBV27 to TRBJ1-1; TRBD1 is a possible D gene (5 bases). Germline V CDR1 and CDR2: MNHEY, SMNVEV (reference sequence). Trimming removed 6 bases from V and 6 bases from J, with 14 bases in between. The CDR3 sequence is 13 residues long. CDR3 bases: TGTGCCAGCAGGGGACGGGGGGGGGCTGAAGCTTTCTTT. Protein: CASRGRGGAEAFF.

This clonotype was recorded many times. The chain is built from TRBV28 and TRBJ1-1; 8 bases map to TRBD1. With V trimmed by 5 bases and J by 1 base, 6 bases remained unmatched. CDR1 is MDHEN, CDR2 SYDVKM, per germline. This CDR3 spans 15 amino acids. CDR3 in amino acids: CASSPGDRRNTEAFF. CDR3 nucleotides: TGTGCCAGCAGTCCGGGGGACAGGCGGAACACTGAAGCTTTCTTT.

This clonotype occurred many times. The rearrangement joins TRBV20-1 to TRBJ1-1; D gene unclear. Germline-derived CDR1 and CDR2 are DFQATT and SNEGSKA (reference sequence). V was trimmed by 3 bases and J by 11 bases, leaving 13 bases between them. The length of the CDR3 is 11 residues. The CDR3, as DNA: TGCAGTGCTAGGGGCGAGGGTCGCGCTTTCTTT. As protein: CSARGEGRAFF.

This clonotype occurred many times. The rearrangement joins TRBV6-1 to TRBJ2-7, with D perhaps matching TRBD2 (6 bases). The CDR3 spans 13 residues. The V and J ends lost 5 bases and 6 bases respectively, with 14 bases between them. Germline loops: CDR1 MNHNS, CDR2 SASEGT. The DNA for the CDR3 is TGTGCCAGCAGTTACGGGGGAGCGGGCGAGCAGTACTTC. Amino acids: CASSYGGAGEQYF.

This chain connects TRBV30 to TRBJ2-7, with TRBD2 identical over 7 bases. Germline values: CDR1 GTSNPN, CDR2 SVGIG (reference sequence). V shed 0 bases and J 2 bases; nucleotides not matched to a gene: 7. The CDR3 has 15 amino acids. The CDR3 sequence: CAWSVAGAKPYEQYF. CDR3 sequence (DNA): TGTGCCTGGAGTGTGGCGGGAGCGAAACCCTACGAGCAGTACTTC.

This clonotype has a count of ten or more. The chain employs TRBV5-4 and TRBJ2-3, with TRBD1 matching over 8 bases. The CDR3 length is 15 residues. Per germline, CDR1 SGHNT and CDR2 YYREEE (reference sequence). Germline trimming cut 4 bases from V and 7 bases from J; bases unmatched to any gene: 11. CDR3 sequence reads: CASSVGQGRENTQYF. The CDR3 DNA reads as TGTGCCAGCAGCGTAGGACAGGGACGGGAGAATACGCAGTATTTT.

The chain is built from TRBV29-1 and TRBJ2-7; 12 nucleotides agree with TRBD2. CDR3 length: 14 amino acids. The germline V gene has CDR1 SQVTM and CDR2 ANQGSEA. V trimming: 6 bases; J trimming: 0 bases; junction bases outside the gene matches: 3. CDR3 DNA sequence: TGCAGCGTACGACTAGCGGGGGCCTCCTACGAGCAGTACTTC. Encoded protein: CSVRLAGASYEQYF.

At least ten counts were recorded for this clonotype. The chain recombines TRBV11-2 with TRBJ2-7; D remains unclear. In germline, CDR1 is SGHAT, CDR2 FQNNGV. Trimming stripped 1 base from V and 10 bases from J, with 8 bases between. CDR3 length: 11 amino acids. The CDR3 DNA is TGTGCCAGCAGCTTAGCCCGCGAACAGTACTTC. The encoded protein is CASSLAREQYF.

This clonotype was recorded at least ten times. An end of the junction differs from the germline gene, which may be a read error. The rearrangement links TRBV20-1 to TRBJ1-5, with D unclear. Per germline, CDR1 DFQATT and CDR2 SNEGSKA (reference sequence). The CDR3 spans 14 residues. The CDR3 reads CSATGPNPNRPQHF. The CDR3 DNA sequence: TGCAGTGCCACCGGGCCCAACCCTAATCGGCCCCAGCATTTT.

The rearrangement joins TRBV6-6 to TRBJ2-2; 14 nucleotides match TRBD2. This CDR3 has 17 residues. Germline trimming cut 2 bases from V and 7 bases from J; bases unmatched to any gene: 6. CDR1 and CDR2 (germline): MNHNY, SVGAGI (reference sequence). The CDR3, as DNA: TGTGCCAGCAGTTACCGGGGACTAGCGGGAGCTGACGGGGAGCTGTTTTTT. This translates into CASSYRGLAGADGELFF.

This clonotype occurred many times. The chain links TRBV7-3 to TRBJ2-1; D is unclear. Germline CDR1 and CDR2: SGHTA and FQGTGA. Trimming stripped 5 bases from V and 6 bases from J, with 8 bases between. The CDR3 totals 12 residues. CDR3 protein: CASSLNSNEQFF. Written as DNA, the CDR3 is TGTGCCAGCAGCCTAAACAGCAATGAGCAGTTCTTC.

This clonotype was seen many times. The chain has TRBV6-1 and TRBJ2-1; D gene unclear. V was clipped by 0 bases and J by 9 bases, with 12 bases between them. This CDR3 has 14 residues. The V gene's germline CDR1 is MNHNS and CDR2 SASEGT. The CDR3 DNA reads as TGTGCCAGCAGTGAAGCTTCCGCACGGCCTGAGCAGTTCTTC. This gives the protein CASSEASARPEQFF.

With regard to this clonotype: Just one base apart from a much larger clone, this may be a read error. The V gene is TRBV7-2, the J gene TRBJ2-7, with 9 bases lining up with TRBD1. Unmatched junction bases numbered 4, after V lost 4 bases and J lost 3 bases. This CDR3 has 14 residues. Germline V CDR1 and CDR2: SGHTA, FQGNSA. The CDR3 loop reads CASSSGTGNYEQYF. In DNA, the CDR3 is TGTGCCAGCAGCTCCGGGACAGGGAACTACGAGCAGTACTTC.

This clonotype has a count of ten or more. The rearrangement joins TRBV11-2 to TRBJ2-1, with 7 bases that match TRBD2. The junction had 3 bases not matched to a gene; V was cut back by 1 base and J by 6 bases. The CDR3 totals 14 residues. Germline lookup yields CDR1 SGHAT and CDR2 FQNNGV. CDR3 coding DNA: TGTGCCAGCAGCTTAGGCCCGGGGGGCAATGAGCAGTTCTTC. As protein: CASSLGPGGNEQFF. Looking up the rest from reference TRBV11-2 and TRBJ2-1 gives the full variable domain: EAGVAQSPRYKIIEKRQSVAFWCNPISGHATLYWYQQILGQGPKLLIQFQNNGVVDDSQLPKDRFSAERLKGVDSTLKIQPAKLEDSAVYLCASSLGPGGNEQFFGPGTRLTVL.

The chain links TRBV12-3 or TRBV12-4 to TRBJ1-4, with 8 bases aligning to TRBD1. This CDR3 has 14 amino acids. The J segment lost 8 bases and the V segment lost 6 bases, leaving 8 bases of the junction unmatched. CDR3 region: CASSRTGGREKLFF. The CDR3 DNA is TGTGCCAGCAGCCGAACAGGGGGTCGCGAAAAACTGTTTTTT.

At least ten counts were recorded for this clonotype. The J gene is TRBJ2-7, the V gene TRBV15, with 9 bases that match TRBD1. Germline V gene sequence: CDR1 LNHNV, CDR2 YYDKDF (reference sequence). Trimming took 3 bases from V and 0 from J; bases not matched to a gene: 3. The CDR3 sequence is 15 residues long. The CDR3 spells CATSRDRGLSYEQYF. DNA for the CDR3: TGTGCCACCAGCAGGGACAGGGGACTCTCCTACGAGCAGTACTTC.

The chain links TRBV20-1 to TRBJ1-2; unclear D gene. There are 12 residues in the CDR3. Germline-derived CDR1 and CDR2 are DFQATT and SNEGSKA (reference sequence). V was pared by 5 bases and J by 4 bases, with 11 bases between. The CDR3 is CSAGSAAYGYTF. Written as DNA, the CDR3 is TGCAGTGCTGGGTCGGCTGCCTATGGCTACACCTTC.

The chain links TRBV2 to TRBJ2-5; either TRBD1 or TRBD2 may fit D (5 bases each). This CDR3 comprises 15 residues. The ends were cut back, 0 bases at V and 2 bases at J, with 10 bases in the middle. Germline CDR1 is SNHLY and CDR2 is FYNNEI. The CDR3 nucleotides are TGTGCCAGCAGTGAAGCGGGGGTACGGCAAGAGACCCAGTACTTC. It translates to CASSEAGVRQETQYF.

In its sample, this clonotype was seen many times. The chain recombines TRBV20-1 with TRBJ1-2, with D possibly matching TRBD1 (5 bases). Trimming took off 5 bases at V and 6 bases at J, with 13 bases between the two ends. This CDR3 is 12 amino acids long. Germline CDR1 reads DFQATT; CDR2 reads SNEGSKA (reference sequence). CDR3 protein: CSARRGSDGYTF. DNA for the CDR3: TGCAGTGCTCGAAGGGGAAGTGATGGCTACACCTTC.

V gene TRBV2 combines with J gene TRBJ2-2; TRBD1 might be the D (5 bases). The CDR3 runs 14 residues. V was trimmed by 6 bases and J by 5 bases, leaving 13 bases between them. Germline-derived CDR1 and CDR2 are SNHLY and FYNNEI. In DNA, the CDR3 is TGTGCCAGCAGGGCGACAGACCATACCGGGGAGCTGTTTTTT. Amino acid sequence: CASRATDHTGELFF.